This T cell receptor (beta chain) was profiled in a study of T-cell memory formation after mild COVID-19. In the study overall: TCR clusters largely stayed donor specific.

A few counts support this clonotype. Using its own MiXCR run on the 5' RACE reads, TCRdb lists one record per CDR3 protein. This table holds around 450,000 distinct CDR3 sequences, approximately 24% found once. The length of the CDR3 is 13 residues. Germline-derived CDR1 and CDR2 are MGHRA and YSYEKL. Deletions cut 0 bases from V and 3 bases from J, with 5 bases between. V and J are TRBV4-1 and TRBJ1-2, with D tentatively TRBD1 (5 bases). What was sequenced was PBMCs or a T cell subset sorted from them (not recorded which). This TCR was recovered from an adult woman who had mild COVID-19 (a few samples of this study predate the infection). Cell type and time point are not known. The CDR3 here is CASSQDRDYGYTF. DNA of the CDR3: TGCGCCAGCAGCCAAGACAGGGACTATGGCTACACCTTC.